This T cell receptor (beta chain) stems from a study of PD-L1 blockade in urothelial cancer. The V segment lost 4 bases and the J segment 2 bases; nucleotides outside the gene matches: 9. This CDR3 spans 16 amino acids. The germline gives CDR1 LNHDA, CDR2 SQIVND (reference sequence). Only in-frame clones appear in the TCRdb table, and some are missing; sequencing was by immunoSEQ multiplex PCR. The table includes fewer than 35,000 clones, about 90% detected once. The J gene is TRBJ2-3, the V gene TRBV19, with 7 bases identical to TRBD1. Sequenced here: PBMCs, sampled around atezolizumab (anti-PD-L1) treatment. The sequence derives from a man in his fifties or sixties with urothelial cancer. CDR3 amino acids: CASSRRQGWNTDTQYF. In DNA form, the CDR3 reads TGTGCCAGTAGTAGAAGACAGGGTTGGAACACAGATACGCAGTATTTT. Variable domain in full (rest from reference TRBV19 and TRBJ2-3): DGGITQSPKYLFRKEGQNVTLSCEQNLNHDAMYWYRQDPGQGLRLIYYSQIVNDFQKGDIAEGYSVSREKKESFPLTVTSAQKNPTAFYLCASSRRQGWNTDTQYFGPGTRLTVL.